Listed below are T cell receptor beta chains from one sample, sequenced in a study of radiation and T cells in renal cell carcinoma. Using immunoSEQ multiplex PCR, the repertoire was profiled, and TCRdb retains in-frame clones only, with some absent. The table shows 100,000 to 150,000 clones, with around 80% occurring only once. The material sequenced was blood, taken from a patient whose treatment included radiotherapy and nephrectomy. Source of these receptors: an older woman with renal cell carcinoma. Each CDR3 is given with its conserved first and last residue. D genes are given only for firm matches. Clone size is not always given. Where it is, it says once, few, many or a class for expanded clones.

J gene | V gene | clone size | D gene | CDR3 protein
TRBJ2-6 | TRBV5-1 | . | . | CASSLEGGPGANVLTF
TRBJ2-3 | TRBV4-1 | . | . | CASSQDGLAGDTQYF
TRBJ1-4 | TRBV28 | . | . | CAGKGRSREKLFF
TRBJ1-5 | TRBV5-6 | . | . | CASSGGSNQPQHF
TRBJ2-7 | TRBV6-5 | . | TRBD2 | CASGLARYYEQYF
TRBJ2-6 | TRBV4-2 | . | . | CASSQDPGRPSGANVLTF
TRBJ1-1 | TRBV9 | few | . | CASSGSGANTEAFF
TRBJ1-2 | TRBV19 | once | TRBD1 | CASSIDLDTGGGYTF
TRBJ2-5 | TRBV5-4 | . | . | CASSFGETQYF
TRBJ2-1 | TRBV30 | once | TRBD2 | CAWNGGSSYNEQFF
TRBJ2-3 | TRBV9 | . | . | CASSKLGTDTQYF
TRBJ2-7 | TRBV7-2 | . | TRBD2 | CASSLDGTSGRSKYEQYF
TRBJ1-3 | TRBV28 | . | . | CASSLSGTESSGNTIYF
TRBJ2-7 | TRBV9 | . | . | CASSATGSSYEQYF
TRBJ1-1 | TRBV5-1 | . | TRBD1 | CASSSTGAWEGTEAFF
TRBJ2-2 | TRBV7-9 | . | . | CASSSSGRRTGELFF
TRBJ2-3 | TRBV6-5 | . | . | CASSYSSDTDTQYF
TRBJ2-3 | TRBV9 | once | . | CASSHSPGPSTDTQYF
TRBJ2-4 | TRBV27 | few | . | CASSDREANIQYF
TRBJ1-1 | TRBV6-5 | . | . | CASSYSRDTEAFF
TRBJ2-5 | TRBV9 | . | TRBD2 | CASSVAGGQETQYF
TRBJ1-3 | TRBV19 | once | . | CASTDSSGNTIYF
TRBJ1-1 | TRBV28 | . | . | CASSSQEASGRGGTEAFF
TRBJ1-2 | TRBV10-3 | . | TRBD1 | CAISPKVRDRGYGYTF
TRBJ1-5 | TRBV23-1 | . | TRBD1 | CARTRDRYSNQPQHF
TRBJ1-2 | TRBV10-3 | few | . | CAISELNSYGYTF
TRBJ1-5 | TRBV4-1 | . | . | CASSARGNQPQHF
TRBJ2-1 | TRBV5-4 | . | TRBD1 | CASSLEPQDRGDEQFF
TRBJ2-3 | TRBV21-1 | once | . | CASSTILSGGPTDTQYF
TRBJ1-6 | TRBV6-5 | . | . | CASSYYIGGFSSPLHF
TRBJ1-1 | TRBV5-5 | . | . | CASSQDLITVNTEAFF
TRBJ1-1 | TRBV5-8 | . | . | CASSSQGSLF
TRBJ2-1 | TRBV29-1 | few | TRBD1 | CSVGTGAMGEQFF
TRBJ2-7 | TRBV10-1 | . | TRBD1 | CASKPGTGYEQYF
TRBJ1-5 | TRBV5-6 | . | . | CASSLGAGATGPQHF
TRBJ1-1 | TRBV5-6 | . | . | CASTMVGRGLGTEAFF
TRBJ1-1 | TRBV6-1 | . | . | CASSDRAAENTEAFF
TRBJ1-2 | TRBV5-1 | few | . | CASSLAPQTYGYTF
TRBJ2-3 | TRBV4-1 | few | . | CASSQEFTGADTQYF
TRBJ1-2 | TRBV5-1 | . | . | CASSWEVLAGYTF
TRBJ2-1 | TRBV25-1 | . | . | CASSDWQDYNEQFF
TRBJ2-1 | TRBV10-2 | . | . | CASSDLRQVIGNEQFF
TRBJ2-2 | TRBV7-2 | . | TRBD2 | CASSLEGTSGKRELFF
TRBJ2-7 | TRBV5-4 | . | TRBD1 | CASSGGQGSSYEQYF
TRBJ2-7 | TRBV28 | . | . | CASSYSLVPDNF
TRBJ1-1 | TRBV11-2 | . | . | CASSLLPGVSEAFF
TRBJ1-1 | TRBV29-1 | . | . | CSVSLRAEAFF
TRBJ1-3 | TRBV27 | few | . | CASSLSQGNTIYF
TRBJ2-6 | TRBV18 | . | TRBD1 | CASSVGQGAAGANVLTF
TRBJ1-1 | TRBV7-9 | once | . | CASSLGARGEAFF
TRBJ2-3 | TRBV5-4 | . | . | CASSLAYGKTQYF
TRBJ1-2 | TRBV10-3 | . | . | CAISESSLTVNYGYTF